This TCR beta chain is from a study of prognosis after radiotherapy for stage I lung cancer. Overall study: Stage I non-small cell lung cancer patients were enrolled between April 2018 and early 2019. Patients numbered about a dozen men and about 6 women, aged roughly 50 to 84 with a median of roughly 74 years.

Study results and limitations: There were reportedly differences in TRBV and TRBJ gene usage between patients with and without metastases.

After removal of 5 bases from V and 2 bases from J, the junction contained 9 bases not matched to a gene. This CDR3 has 15 residues. Germline V gene sequence: CDR1 MDHEN, CDR2 SYDVKM. Two-round multiplex PCR on genomic DNA was the method by which TCR beta CDR3 was amplified. Used in first-round PCR were primers specific to each TRBV and TRBJ gene. In TCRdb, the multiplex PCR reads were re-called with MiXCR into one record per CDR3 protein. The table shows about 17,000 distinct CDR3 sequences, with 44% occurring only once. Comments on this clonotype: Its target is unknown.

The TCR was taken from a donor aged 50 or older with non-small cell lung cancer. The gene calls are TRBV28 and TRBJ2-7; 7 bases match TRBD2. The starting material was PBMCs, obtained before or after stereotactic body radiation therapy (not recorded which). The CDR3 protein is CASSQPGLKPYEQYF. CDR3 sequence (DNA): TGTGCCAGCAGTCAACCGGGACTAAAGCCCTACGAGCAGTACTTC.